This T cell receptor beta chain was obtained from a study of T cells in Graves' hyperthyroidism and ophthalmopathy. Researchers took RNA transcripts and amplified the TCR beta CDR3 regions from them. An initial round of RT-PCR targeting the TCR CDR3 relied on the HTBI primer set. TCRdb called the multiplex PCR reads again in MiXCR, with one record for every CDR3 protein. Among 350,000 to 450,000 distinct CDR3 sequences listed, about 15% were seen once. This clonotype was seen ten or more times. Germline V gene data show CDR1 as SQVTM and CDR2 as ANQGSEA. Trimming left V 6 bases short and J 5 bases short, with 14 bases between. This CDR3 contains 13 residues.

Specimen: blood. The chain links TRBV29-1 to TRBJ2-4; D is perhaps TRBD2 (5 bases). The TCR sequence derives from a woman aged 60-75 years with Graves' hyperthyroidism. The CDR3 loop reads CSVVDYTQNIQYF. The CDR3 DNA sequence: TGCAGCGTAGTAGACTATACCCAAAACATTCAGTACTTC.